This entry lists 29 T cell receptor beta chains sequenced from one sample in a study of blood T cells in healthy people across ages. Then a second PCR, running roughly 6 to 12 cycles, was carried out with a sample-barcoded 5' primer and a J-beta primer mix. TCRdb passed the 5' RACE reads through MiXCR, listing each CDR3 protein once. The sample records around 500,000 distinct CDR3 sequences, 47% being singletons. The sample taken for sequencing was blood. Source of these receptors: a man older than 75 in good health.

There are many counts of this clonotype. The rearrangement links TRBV6-5 to TRBJ2-1; TRBD2 matches at 8 bases. The V gene's germline CDR1 is MNHEY and CDR2 SVGAGI. This CDR3 is built from 16 residues. V was clipped by 0 bases and J by 2 bases; unmatched bases: 3. The CDR3: CASSYSSGTTYNEQFF. CDR3 bases: TGTGCCAGCAGTTACTCTAGCGGGACTACCTACAATGAGCAGTTCTTC.

This chain joins TRBV2 and TRBJ1-2; D possibly corresponds to TRBD1 (6 bases). The germline gives CDR1 SNHLY, CDR2 FYNNEI. V lost 6 bases and J 10 bases, leaving 18 bases between the germline ends. This CDR3 is built from 13 residues. The CDR3 sequence: CASRPQGAENYTF. CDR3 in DNA: TGTGCCAGCAGACCACAGGGAGCTGAGAACTACACCTTC.

The chain is built from TRBV20-1 and TRBJ2-6; D not certain. From germline, CDR1 is DFQATT and CDR2 SNEGSKA (reference sequence). The V gene lost 6 bases and the J gene lost 4 bases, with 7 bases spanning the gap. The CDR3 covers 12 residues. The CDR3 bases are TGCAGTGCACTTCTCGGGGCCAACGTCCTGACTTTC. Encoded protein: CSALLGANVLTF.

The table lists this clonotype with a few counts. The rearrangement uses TRBV20-1 and TRBJ1-2, with D possibly TRBD1 on 5 matching bases. From germline, CDR1 is DFQATT and CDR2 SNEGSKA (reference sequence). Deletions cut 2 bases from V and 10 bases from J, with 17 bases between. This CDR3 is built from 13 residues. The CDR3 here is CSARNRDRDIYTF. As DNA, the CDR3 is TGCAGTGCTAGAAACCGGGACCGGGATATCTACACCTTC.

The chain recombines TRBV5-5 with TRBJ1-6; D gene ambiguous. V gave up 1 base and J gave up 6 bases, with 11 bases separating them. Germline loops: CDR1 SGHKS, CDR2 YYEKEE (reference sequence). The CDR3 is 15 amino acids. The CDR3 DNA reads as TGTGCCAGCAGCTTGCACAGTACAACTAATTCACCCCTCCACTTT. Its translation: CASSLHSTTNSPLHF. Full variable domain (missing parts from reference TRBV5-5 and TRBJ1-6): DAGVTQSPTHLIKTRGQQVTLRCSPISGHKSVSWYQQVLGQGPQFIFQYYEKEERGRGNFPDRFSARQFPNYSSELNVNALLLGDSALYLCASSLHSTTNSPLHFGNGTRLTVT.

This clonotype was counted many times. This chain joins TRBV6-5 and TRBJ2-5; a possible D gene is TRBD2 (6 bases). Trimming took 7 bases from V and 5 from J, leaving 8 bases between them. Germline CDR1 is MNHEY and CDR2 is SVGAGI. This CDR3 has 11 residues. CDR3 in DNA: TGTGCCAGCACACGGGGGGAGACCCAGTACTTC. This translates into CASTRGETQYF.

A few counts support this clonotype. The chain couples TRBV6-2 or TRBV6-3 to TRBJ2-1, with 8 bases identical to TRBD1. The CDR3 spans 15 residues. V shed 6 bases, J shed 2 bases, and the junction held 6 bases outside the gene matches. Germline lookup yields CDR1 MNHEY and CDR2 SVGEGT. DNA for the CDR3: TGTGCCAGCAGCTCCGGGACAGGTCCCTACAATGAGCAGTTCTTC. As protein: CASSSGTGPYNEQFF.

This clonotype was detected only a few times. V usage is TRBV10-3 and J usage is TRBJ2-1; D may be TRBD2 (5 bases). Germline loops: CDR1 ENHRY, CDR2 SYGVKD. This CDR3 is 11 amino acids long. Trimming shortened V by 9 bases and J by 8 bases, and 11 bases separated the two germline ends. The CDR3 region has the DNA TGTGCCATTACGGAGGCGGATGAGCAGTTCTTC. It specifies CAITEADEQFF.

In this sample, this clonotype turned up once. The chain has TRBV20-1 and TRBJ2-4, with TRBD2 identical over 9 bases. The J call is in doubt because the DNA end fits TRBJ2-7 better. The germline gives CDR1 DFQATT, CDR2 SNEGSKA (reference sequence). CDR3 size: 14 residues. DNA of the CDR3: TGCAGTGCTAGAGGAGGCGGGAGGGCGGCCGAGCAGTACTTC. This gives the protein CSARGGGRAAEQYF.

In regard to this clonotype: A much more abundant neighbour one base away suggests this may be a read error. The V call is TRBV6-6, the J call TRBJ2-1, with D perhaps TRBD1 (6 bases). Germline V lookup: CDR1 MNHNY, CDR2 SVGAGI (reference sequence). The CDR3 is 12 residues long. The CDR3 is CASNNRVNERFF. DNA of the CDR3: TGTGCCAGCAACAACAGGGTGAATGAGCGGTTCTTC.

This clonotype came up a few times. The V gene is TRBV7-9, the J gene TRBJ2-3, with TRBD2 as a possible D gene (6 bases). Trimming took off 1 base at V and 4 bases at J, with 15 bases between the two ends. CDR3 size: 16 residues. Germline lookup yields CDR1 SEHNR and CDR2 FQNEAQ (reference sequence). The CDR3 sequence is CASSLVVGGLADTQYF. In DNA, the CDR3 is TGTGCCAGCAGCTTAGTGGTTGGAGGGCTCGCAGATACGCAGTATTTT.

In its sample, this clonotype was seen many times. V and J are TRBV6-1 and TRBJ2-5, with D hard to call. Germline V lookup: CDR1 MNHNS, CDR2 SASEGT. The CDR3 has 16 amino acids. Trimming pared 2 bases from V and 2 bases from J, leaving 15 bases between. The CDR3 region is CASSESRLRTQETQYF. In DNA, the CDR3 is TGTGCCAGCAGTGAAAGCCGGCTGCGGACGCAAGAGACCCAGTACTTC.

The chain employs TRBV3-1 and TRBJ2-3; 12 bases align to TRBD2. Losses at the gene ends were 1 base for V and 5 bases for J; bases not matched to a gene: 10. CDR1 is LGHDT and CDR2 is YNNKEL in the germline V gene (reference sequence). This CDR3 has 18 amino acids. As DNA, the CDR3 is TGTGCCAGCAGCCAAGGAAGGCTAGCGGGGGGGCAGGAAGATACGCAGTATTTT. It encodes CASSQGRLAGGQEDTQYF.

This clonotype has a count of ten or more. The V and J genes are TRBV7-2 and TRBJ2-2, with TRBD1 as a possible D gene (5 bases). The V end lost 4 bases, the J end lost 1 base, and 7 bases lay between the germline ends. The CDR3 loop spans 14 amino acids. CDR1 SGHTA and CDR2 FQGNSA come from the germline V gene. This CDR3 is CASSSGQNTGELFF. The CDR3 bases are TGTGCCAGCAGCTCTGGACAGAACACCGGGGAGCTGTTTTTT.

This clonotype is a singleton in its sample. The rearrangement joins TRBV29-1 to TRBJ2-7; D remains ambiguous. Germline V lookup: CDR1 SQVTM, CDR2 ANQGSEA. The CDR3 totals 10 residues. Trimming shortened V by 4 bases and J by 7 bases, and 8 bases separated the two germline ends. CDR3 bases: TGCAGCGTTGGGTACAATGAGCAGTACTTC. This gives the protein CSVGYNEQYF.

The chain combines TRBV7-2 with TRBJ2-1; TRBD2 aligns across 11 bases. Trimming at V came to 5 bases and at J to 6 bases, leaving 6 bases not matched to a gene. Germline V lookup: CDR1 SGHTA, CDR2 FQGNSA. The CDR3 runs 15 residues. The CDR3 spells CASSPDSGGANEQFF. Here the CDR3 DNA reads TGTGCCAGCAGCCCGGATAGCGGGGGGGCCAATGAGCAGTTCTTC.

The rearrangement uses TRBV20-1 and TRBJ1-6; 9 bases fit TRBD1. The V and J ends lost 0 bases and 1 base, in that order; junction bases with no gene match: 4. There are 17 residues in the CDR3. From germline, CDR1 is DFQATT and CDR2 SNEGSKA (reference sequence). As DNA, the CDR3 is TGCAGTGCTAGAGAGGGGACAGGGTGGTCCTATAATTCACCCCTCCACTTT. Residues: CSAREGTGWSYNSPLHF.

The CDR3 region is CASSLADSDQETQYF. The DNA of the CDR3 is TGCGCCAGCAGCTTGGCCGACAGCGACCAAGAGACCCAGTACTTC. V usage is TRBV5-1 and J usage is TRBJ2-5, with a weak D call TRBD1 (5 bases). Germline CDR1 SGHRS, CDR2 YFSETQ. Trimming took off 0 bases at V and 0 bases at J, with 9 bases between the two ends. The CDR3 contains 15 residues.

The chain links TRBV11-3 to TRBJ2-3, with a tentative D call TRBD1 (6 bases). CDR3 length: 16 residues. V was shortened by 5 bases and J by 6 bases, with 21 bases between the two germline ends. CDR1 and CDR2 (germline): SGHNT, YENEEA. The CDR3 DNA reads TGTGCCAGCAGCCGCAAAGAGGGACATGGGCACGATACGCAGTATTTT. Amino acid sequence: CASSRKEGHGHDTQYF.

In DNA, the CDR3 is TGTGCCAGCAGCTCCCTCGGGGGGTACACAGATACGCAGTATTTT. Translation gives CASSSLGGYTDTQYF. The genes are TRBV11-2 and TRBJ2-3; 7 bases agree with TRBD2. The V gene's germline CDR1 is SGHAT and CDR2 FQNNGV. The CDR3 has 15 amino acids. V gave up 4 bases and J gave up 2 bases; unmatched junction bases: 6.

This clonotype showed up just a few times. The V call is TRBV3-1, the J call TRBJ1-6, with a weak D call TRBD1 (5 bases). Germline loops: CDR1 LGHDT, CDR2 YNNKEL (reference sequence). V gave up 2 bases and J gave up 8 bases, with 10 bases separating them. The CDR3 spans 14 residues. The CDR3 DNA reads as TGTGCCAGCAGCCAAATGACGGGGCATTCACCCCTCCACTTT. Its protein product is CASSQMTGHSPLHF.

This chain connects TRBV4-1 to TRBJ2-6, with a tentative D call TRBD2 (5 bases). The CDR3 is 16 residues long. Germline loops: CDR1 MGHRA, CDR2 YSYEKL. Trimming cost V 5 bases and J 0 bases, with 11 bases left between them. CDR3 bases: TGCGCCAGCAGCAACCGGGAACGCTCTGGGGCCAACGTCCTGACTTTC. Translated: CASSNRERSGANVLTF.

This chain joins TRBV20-1 and TRBJ2-7, with 9 bases matching TRBD1. V shed 4 bases, J shed 4 bases, and the junction held 14 bases outside the gene matches. The CDR3 has 16 amino acids. CDR1 DFQATT and CDR2 SNEGSKA come from the germline V gene (reference sequence). The DNA for the CDR3 is TGCAGTGCTATTAGACCGGGACAGGGTCTTCCGTACGAGCAGTACTTC. Its translation: CSAIRPGQGLPYEQYF.

The chain has TRBV30 and TRBJ2-7, with 7 positions matching TRBD2. This CDR3 region has 13 residues. Germline V gene sequence: CDR1 GTSNPN, CDR2 SVGIG (reference sequence). V dropped 3 bases and J dropped 4; count of bases not matched to a gene: 6. The CDR3 sequence is CAWRGGTGYEQYF. The CDR3 coding sequence is TGTGCCTGGAGGGGGGGGACGGGATACGAGCAGTACTTC. The whole variable domain, remainder taken from reference TRBV30 and TRBJ2-7, is SQTIHQWPATLVQPVGSPLSLECTVEGTSNPNLYWYRQAAGRGLQLLFYSVGIGQISSEVPQNLSASRPQDRQFILSSKKLLLSDSGFYLCAWRGGTGYEQYFGPGTRLTVT.

The rearrangement joins TRBV6-2 or TRBV6-3 to TRBJ1-2; 8 positions match TRBD1. The J segment lost 2 bases and the V segment lost 5 bases, leaving 7 bases of the junction unmatched. Per the germline V gene, CDR1 is MNHEY and CDR2 is SVGEGT. The CDR3 length is 15 residues. CDR3 nucleotide sequence: TGTGCCAGCAGTAGCGCCGGGACAGGAAACTATGGCTACACCTTC. It codes for CASSSAGTGNYGYTF.

This clonotype was counted only a few times. The gene calls are TRBV12-3 or TRBV12-4 and TRBJ2-2; D is uncertain. The CDR3 totals 14 residues. Trimming took off 5 bases at V and 5 bases at J, with 12 bases between the two ends. CDR3 amino acids: CASSLRTLTGELFF. The CDR3 DNA reads TGTGCCAGCAGTCTTAGGACCCTAACCGGGGAGCTGTTTTTT.

Worth noting for this clonotype: At one boundary the junction diverges from the germline segment, which might be a read error. The V and J genes are TRBV4-3 and TRBJ2-1, with a tentative D call TRBD2 (5 bases). The CDR3 has 14 amino acids. Per germline, CDR1 LGHNA and CDR2 YSLEER. CDR3 loop: CANSQEGTDNEQFF. The CDR3 DNA reads as TGCGCCAACAGCCAAGAGGGTACGGACAATGAGCAGTTCTTC.

The rearrangement joins TRBV27 to TRBJ2-5; D unresolved. The DNA end is more similar to TRBJ2-7, so the J call may be wrong. This CDR3 spans 16 amino acids. Germline CDR1 MNHEY, CDR2 SMNVEV (reference sequence). The CDR3 nucleotides read TGTGCCAGCAGCCCACGGGCCCTGACACTTCGACACGAGCAGTACTTC. Its protein is CASSPRALTLRHEQYF.

In its sample, this clonotype was seen a few times. The chain couples TRBV25-1 to TRBJ1-1; D unresolved. The CDR3 runs to 15 residues. Trimming cost V 2 bases and J 1 base, with 11 bases left between them. CDR1 is MGHDK and CDR2 is SYGVNS in the germline V gene. CDR3 sequence reads: CASSEPGPRNTEAFF. CDR3 nucleotide sequence: TGTGCCAGCAGTGAACCCGGACCTCGGAACACTGAAGCTTTCTTT.